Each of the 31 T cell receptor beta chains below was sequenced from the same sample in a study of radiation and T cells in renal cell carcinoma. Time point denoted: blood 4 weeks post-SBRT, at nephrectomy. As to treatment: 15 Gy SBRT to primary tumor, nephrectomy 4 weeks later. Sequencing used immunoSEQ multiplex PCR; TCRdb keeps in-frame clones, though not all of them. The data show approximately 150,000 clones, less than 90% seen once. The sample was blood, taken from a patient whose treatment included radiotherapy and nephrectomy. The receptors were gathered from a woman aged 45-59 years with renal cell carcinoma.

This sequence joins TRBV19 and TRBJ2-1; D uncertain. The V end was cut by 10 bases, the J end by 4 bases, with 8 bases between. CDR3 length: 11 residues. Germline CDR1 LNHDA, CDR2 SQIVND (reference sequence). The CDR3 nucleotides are TGTGCCACAAGTGGGTACAATGAGCAGTTCTTC. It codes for CATSGYNEQFF.

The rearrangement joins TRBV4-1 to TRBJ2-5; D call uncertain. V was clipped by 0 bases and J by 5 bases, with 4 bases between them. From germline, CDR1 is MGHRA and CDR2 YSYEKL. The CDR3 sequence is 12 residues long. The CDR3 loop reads CASSQDRETQYF. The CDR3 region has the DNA TGCGCCAGCAGCCAAGATAGGGAGACCCAGTACTTC.

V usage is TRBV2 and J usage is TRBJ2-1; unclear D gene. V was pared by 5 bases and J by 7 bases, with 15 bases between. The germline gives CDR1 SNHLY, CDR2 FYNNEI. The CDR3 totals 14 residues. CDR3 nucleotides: TGTGCCAGCAGTCCGCTAACGGCCAGAAATGAGCAGTTCTTC. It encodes CASSPLTARNEQFF.

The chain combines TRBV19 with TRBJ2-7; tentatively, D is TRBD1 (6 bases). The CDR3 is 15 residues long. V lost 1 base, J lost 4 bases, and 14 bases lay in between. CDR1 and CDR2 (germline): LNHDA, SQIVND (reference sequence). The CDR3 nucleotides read TGTGCCAGTAGTATAGGGTCCCAGGGGCGGTACGAGCAGTACTTC. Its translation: CASSIGSQGRYEQYF.

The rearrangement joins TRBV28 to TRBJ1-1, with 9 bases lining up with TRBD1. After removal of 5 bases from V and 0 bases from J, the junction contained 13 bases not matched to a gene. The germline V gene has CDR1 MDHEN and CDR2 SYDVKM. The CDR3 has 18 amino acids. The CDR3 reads CASSTRQGGSQMNTEAFF. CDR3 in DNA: TGTGCCAGCAGTACACGACAGGGGGGAAGTCAAATGAACACTGAAGCTTTCTTT.

CDR3 bases: TGTGCCAGCAGCCCCACGACTAGCGCTTACAATGAGCAGTTCTTC. Its translation is CASSPTTSAYNEQFF. J is TRBJ2-1 and V is TRBV2; 8 positions agree with TRBD2. V was clipped by 6 bases and J by 4 bases; unmatched bases: 8. Germline CDR1 is SNHLY and CDR2 is FYNNEI. This CDR3 comprises 15 residues.

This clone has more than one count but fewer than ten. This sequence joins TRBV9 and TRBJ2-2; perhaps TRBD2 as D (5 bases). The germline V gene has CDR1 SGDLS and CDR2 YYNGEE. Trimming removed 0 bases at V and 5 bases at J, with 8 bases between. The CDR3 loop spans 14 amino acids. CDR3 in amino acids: CASSVAPGTGELFF. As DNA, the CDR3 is TGTGCCAGCAGCGTAGCACCGGGGACCGGGGAGCTGTTTTTT.

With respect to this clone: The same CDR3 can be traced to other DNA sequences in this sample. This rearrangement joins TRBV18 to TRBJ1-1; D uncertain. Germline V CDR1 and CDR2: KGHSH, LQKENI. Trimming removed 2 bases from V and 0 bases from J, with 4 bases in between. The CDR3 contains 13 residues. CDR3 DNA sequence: TGTGCCAGCTCACCAGGGTTGAACACTGAAGCTTTCTTT. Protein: CASSPGLNTEAFF. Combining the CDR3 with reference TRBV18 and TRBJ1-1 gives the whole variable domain NAGVMQNPRHLVRRRGQEARLRCSPMKGHSHVYWYRQLPEEGLKFMVYLQKENIIDESGMPKERFSAEFPKEGPSILRIQQVVRGDSAAYFCASSPGLNTEAFFGQGTRLTVV.

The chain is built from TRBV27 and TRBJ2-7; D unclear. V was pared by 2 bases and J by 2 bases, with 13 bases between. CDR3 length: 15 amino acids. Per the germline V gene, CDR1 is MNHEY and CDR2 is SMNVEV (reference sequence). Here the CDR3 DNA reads TGTGCCAGCAGTTTAACAGTACGTGCCACCTACGAGCAGTACTTC. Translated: CASSLTVRATYEQYF.

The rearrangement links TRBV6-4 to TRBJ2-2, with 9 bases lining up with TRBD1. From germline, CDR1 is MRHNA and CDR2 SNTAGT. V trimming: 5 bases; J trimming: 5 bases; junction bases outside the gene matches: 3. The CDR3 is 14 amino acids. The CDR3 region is CASSTDRGTGELFF. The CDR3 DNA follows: TGTGCCAGCAGTACCGACAGGGGGACCGGGGAGCTGTTTTTT.

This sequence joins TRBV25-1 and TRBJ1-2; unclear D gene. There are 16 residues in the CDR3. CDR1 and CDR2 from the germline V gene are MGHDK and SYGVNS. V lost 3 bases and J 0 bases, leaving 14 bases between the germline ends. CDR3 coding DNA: TGTGCCAGCAGTGACGGAGGACGCGGAACTAACTATGGCTACACCTTC. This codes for CASSDGGRGTNYGYTF.

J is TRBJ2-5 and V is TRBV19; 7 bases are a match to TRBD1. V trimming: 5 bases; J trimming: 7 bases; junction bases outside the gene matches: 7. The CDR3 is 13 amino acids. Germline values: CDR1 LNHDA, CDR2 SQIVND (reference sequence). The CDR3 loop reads CASSLGQRGTQYF. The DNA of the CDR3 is TGTGCCAGTAGTTTGGGACAGCGCGGGACCCAGTACTTC.

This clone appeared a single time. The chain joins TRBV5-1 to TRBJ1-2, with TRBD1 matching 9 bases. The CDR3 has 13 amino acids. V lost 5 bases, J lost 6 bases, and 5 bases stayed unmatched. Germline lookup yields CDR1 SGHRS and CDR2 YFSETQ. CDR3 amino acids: CASRRTGENGYTF. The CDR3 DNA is TGCGCCAGCAGGAGGACAGGGGAAAATGGCTACACCTTC. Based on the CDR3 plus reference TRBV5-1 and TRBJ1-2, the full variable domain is KAGVTQTPRYLIKTRGQQVTLSCSPISGHRSVSWYQQTPGQGLQFLFEYFSETQRNKGNFPGRFSGRQFSNSRSEMNVSTLELGDSALYLCASRRTGENGYTFGSGTRLTVV.

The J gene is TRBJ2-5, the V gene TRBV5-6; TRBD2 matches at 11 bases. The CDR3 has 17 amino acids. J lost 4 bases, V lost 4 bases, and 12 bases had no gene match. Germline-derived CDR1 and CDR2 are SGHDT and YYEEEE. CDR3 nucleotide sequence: TGTGCCAGCAGCCCCTTAGACGTAGCGGGAGGGAGAGAGACCCAGTACTTC. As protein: CASSPLDVAGGRETQYF.

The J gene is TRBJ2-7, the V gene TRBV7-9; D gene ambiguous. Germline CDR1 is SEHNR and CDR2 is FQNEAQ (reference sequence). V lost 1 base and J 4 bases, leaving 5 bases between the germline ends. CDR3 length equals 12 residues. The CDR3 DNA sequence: TGTGCCAGCAGCTTAGTCGGGTACGAGCAGTACTTC. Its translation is CASSLVGYEQYF.

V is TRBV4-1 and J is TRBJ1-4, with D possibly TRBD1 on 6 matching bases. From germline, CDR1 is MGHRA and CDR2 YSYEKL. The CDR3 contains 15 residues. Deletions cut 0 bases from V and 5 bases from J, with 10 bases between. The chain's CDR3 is CASSQERGQNEKLFF. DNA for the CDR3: TGCGCCAGCAGCCAAGAGCGAGGACAGAATGAAAAACTGTTTTTT.

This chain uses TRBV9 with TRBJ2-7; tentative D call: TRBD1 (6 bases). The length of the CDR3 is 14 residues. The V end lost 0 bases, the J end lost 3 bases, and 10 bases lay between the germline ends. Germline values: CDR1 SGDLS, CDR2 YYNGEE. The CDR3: CASSVEGDNYEQYF. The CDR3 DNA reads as TGTGCCAGCAGCGTAGAGGGGGACAACTACGAGCAGTACTTC.

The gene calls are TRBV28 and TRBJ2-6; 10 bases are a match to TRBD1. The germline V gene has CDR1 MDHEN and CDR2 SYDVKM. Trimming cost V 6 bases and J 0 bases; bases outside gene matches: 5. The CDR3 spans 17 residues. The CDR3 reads CASSLGQGYSGANVLTF. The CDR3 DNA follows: TGTGCCAGCAGCCTGGGACAGGGGTACTCTGGGGCCAACGTCCTGACTTTC.

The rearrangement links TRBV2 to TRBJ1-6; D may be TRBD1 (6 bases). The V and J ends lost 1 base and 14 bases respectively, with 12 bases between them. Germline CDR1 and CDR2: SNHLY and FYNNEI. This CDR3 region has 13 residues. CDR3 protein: CASSEDARGALHF. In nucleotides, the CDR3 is TGTGCCAGCAGTGAAGACGCCAGGGGAGCCCTCCACTTT.

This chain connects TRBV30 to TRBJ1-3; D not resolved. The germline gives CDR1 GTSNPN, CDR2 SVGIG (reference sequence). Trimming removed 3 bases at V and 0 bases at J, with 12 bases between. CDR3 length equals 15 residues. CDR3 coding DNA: TGTGCCTGGAGATATCAGGACTACTCTGGAAACACCATATATTTT. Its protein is CAWRYQDYSGNTIYF.

The CDR3 loop reads CASSREEGELFF. The CDR3 DNA reads TGTGCCAGCAGCCGAGAGGAAGGGGAGCTGTTTTTT. The rearrangement uses TRBV14 and TRBJ2-2, with D unresolved. Trimming took off 4 bases at V and 8 bases at J, with 8 bases between the two ends. This CDR3 contains 12 residues. Per the germline V gene, CDR1 is SGHDN and CDR2 is FVKESK.

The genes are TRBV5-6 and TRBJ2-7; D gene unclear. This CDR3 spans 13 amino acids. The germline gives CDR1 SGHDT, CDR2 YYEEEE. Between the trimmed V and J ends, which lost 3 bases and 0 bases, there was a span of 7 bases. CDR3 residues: CASSYRDSYEQYF. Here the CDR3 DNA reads TGTGCCAGCAGCTATCGCGACTCCTACGAGCAGTACTTC.

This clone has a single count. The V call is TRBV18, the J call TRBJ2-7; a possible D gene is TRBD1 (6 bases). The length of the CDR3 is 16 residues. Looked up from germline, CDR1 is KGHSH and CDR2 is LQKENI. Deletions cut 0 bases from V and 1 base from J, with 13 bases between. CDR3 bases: TGTGCCAGCTCACCACCGTTGACAGGCGCATCCTACGAGCAGTACTTC. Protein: CASSPPLTGASYEQYF.

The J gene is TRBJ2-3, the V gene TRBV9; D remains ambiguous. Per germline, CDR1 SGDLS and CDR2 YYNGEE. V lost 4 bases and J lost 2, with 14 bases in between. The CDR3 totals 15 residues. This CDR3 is CASSPRRQLTDTQYF. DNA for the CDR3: TGTGCCAGCAGCCCCCGGCGTCAACTCACAGATACGCAGTATTTT.

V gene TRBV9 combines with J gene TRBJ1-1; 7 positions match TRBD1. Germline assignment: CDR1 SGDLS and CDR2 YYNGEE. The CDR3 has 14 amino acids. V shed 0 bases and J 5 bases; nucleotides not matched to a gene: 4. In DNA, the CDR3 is TGTGCCAGCAGCGTAGGAGGGGGCCGGACTGAAGCTTTCTTT. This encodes CASSVGGGRTEAFF.

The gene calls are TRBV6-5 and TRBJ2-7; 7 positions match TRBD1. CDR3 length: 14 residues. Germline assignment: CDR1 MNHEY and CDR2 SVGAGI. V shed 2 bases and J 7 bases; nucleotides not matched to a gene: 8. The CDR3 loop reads CASSYTREQGEQYF. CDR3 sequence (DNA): TGTGCCAGCAGTTACACCAGAGAACAGGGGGAGCAGTACTTC.

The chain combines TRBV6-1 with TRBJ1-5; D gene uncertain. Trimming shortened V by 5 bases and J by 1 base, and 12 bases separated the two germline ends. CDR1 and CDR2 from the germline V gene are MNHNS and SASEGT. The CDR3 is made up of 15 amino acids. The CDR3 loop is CASSKQFMSNQPQHF. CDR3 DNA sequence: TGTGCCAGCAGTAAACAGTTTATGAGCAATCAGCCCCAGCATTTT.

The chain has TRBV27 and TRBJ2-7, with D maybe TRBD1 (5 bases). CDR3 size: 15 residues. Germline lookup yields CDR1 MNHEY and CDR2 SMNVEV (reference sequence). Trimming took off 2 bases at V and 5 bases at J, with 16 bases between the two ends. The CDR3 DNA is TGTGCCAGCAGTTTAAGGGGTTATCTCCTTCACGAGCAGTACTTC. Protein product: CASSLRGYLLHEQYF.

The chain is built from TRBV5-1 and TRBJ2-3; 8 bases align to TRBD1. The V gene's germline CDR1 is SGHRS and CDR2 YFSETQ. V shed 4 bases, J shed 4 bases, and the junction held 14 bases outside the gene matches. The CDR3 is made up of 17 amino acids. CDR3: CASSPKDRAEWADTQYF. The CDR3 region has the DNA TGCGCCAGCAGCCCCAAGGACAGGGCTGAGTGGGCAGATACGCAGTATTTT.

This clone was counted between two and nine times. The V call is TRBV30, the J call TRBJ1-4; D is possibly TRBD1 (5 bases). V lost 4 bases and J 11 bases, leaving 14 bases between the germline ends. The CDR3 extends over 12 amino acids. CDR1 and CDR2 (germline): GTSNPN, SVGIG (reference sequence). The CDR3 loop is CAWKPQGGKLFF. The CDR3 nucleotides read TGTGCCTGGAAACCCCAGGGTGGGAAACTGTTTTTT.

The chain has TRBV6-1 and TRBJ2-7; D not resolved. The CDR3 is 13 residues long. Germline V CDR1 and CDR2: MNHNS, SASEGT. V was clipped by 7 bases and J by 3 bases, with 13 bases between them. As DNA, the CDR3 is TGTGCCAGCACCCTCTTATCTAGCTACGAGCAGTACTTC. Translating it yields CASTLLSSYEQYF.